These T cell receptor beta chains were read from a single sample in a study of neurological immune-mediated disorders. Each CDR3 protein is one row after TCRdb ran MiXCR on the 5' RACE reads. The sample carries approximately 31,000 distinct CDR3 sequences, roughly 4.4% recorded once. Sequenced: PBMCs. Receptors were obtained from a man between 18 and 35 years old in good health. CDR3s include the opening cysteine and the closing phenylalanine or tryptophan. The D gene is left open where the match is weak. Expanded clones are given a class, and other clones once, few, many or no size at all.

v_gene: TRBV7-2
d_gene: TRBD1
abundance: many
j_gene: TRBJ1-2
CDR3nt: TGTGCCAGCAGCACGACAGGGGGAAGCTATGGCTACACCTTC
CDR3aa: CASSTTGGSYGYTF

v_gene: TRBV12-3/TRBV12-4
d_gene: .
abundance: many
j_gene: TRBJ1-5
CDR3nt: TGTGCCAGCAACTTCGGAGGGAATCAGCCCCAGCATTTT
CDR3aa: CASNFGGNQPQHF

v_gene: TRBV7-2
d_gene: .
abundance: many
j_gene: TRBJ1-5
CDR3nt: TGTGCCAGCAGCTTTAAGGGGGATAGCAATCAGCCCCAGCATTTT
CDR3aa: CASSFKGDSNQPQHF

v_gene: TRBV7-9
d_gene: TRBD1
abundance: many
j_gene: TRBJ1-2
CDR3nt: TGTGCCAGCGAGGGGGCAGGCTATGGCTACACCTTC
CDR3aa: CASEGAGYGYTF

v_gene: TRBV29-1
d_gene: .
abundance: many
j_gene: TRBJ1-1
CDR3nt: TGCAGCGCTCTGACGGAGACTATGAACACTGAAGCTTTCTTT
CDR3aa: CSALTETMNTEAFF

v_gene: TRBV7-6
d_gene: .
abundance: many
j_gene: TRBJ1-4
CDR3nt: TGTGCCAGCAGCTTAGCCACGACAGTGAATGAAAAACTGTTTTTT
CDR3aa: CASSLATTVNEKLFF

v_gene: TRBV3-1
d_gene: .
abundance: .
j_gene: TRBJ2-7
CDR3nt: TGTGCCAGCAGCCAAGTTCTGGGGAGGAGGAGGCACGAGCAGTACTTC
CDR3aa: CASSQVLGRRRHEQYF

v_gene: TRBV4-1
d_gene: TRBD2
abundance: .
j_gene: TRBJ2-1
CDR3nt: TGCGCCAGCAGCCAAGAGCCTAGCGGGGGCGATCATTCCTACAATGAGCAGTTCTTC
CDR3aa: CASSQEPSGGDHSYNEQFF

v_gene: TRBV12-3/TRBV12-4
d_gene: .
abundance: many
j_gene: TRBJ1-1
CDR3nt: TGTGCCAGCAGATCGCAGCAAATGTGGGCTTTCTTT
CDR3aa: CASRSQQMWAFF

v_gene: TRBV2
d_gene: .
abundance: few
j_gene: TRBJ2-7
CDR3nt: TGTGCCAGCATGCTGGTCTATCTCCCCGAGCAGTACTTC
CDR3aa: CASMLVYLPEQYF

v_gene: TRBV29-1
d_gene: .
abundance: many
j_gene: TRBJ1-6
CDR3nt: TGCAGCGTGAAGACTGTTGTGGATTCACCCCTCCACTTT
CDR3aa: CSVKTVVDSPLHF

v_gene: TRBV7-2
d_gene: .
abundance: many
j_gene: TRBJ1-1
CDR3nt: TGTGCCAGTAAGATAAACACTGAAGCTTTCTTT
CDR3aa: CASKINTEAFF

v_gene: TRBV7-8
d_gene: TRBD2
abundance: many
j_gene: TRBJ2-1
CDR3nt: TGTGCCAGCAGCCCCCCGCGAGCGGGGTCCTACAATGAGCAGTTCTTC
CDR3aa: CASSPPRAGSYNEQFF

v_gene: TRBV6-6
d_gene: .
abundance: many
j_gene: TRBJ1-1
CDR3nt: TGTGCCAGCACACGGGACCGGATGGATGAAGCTTTCTTT
CDR3aa: CASTRDRMDEAFF

v_gene: TRBV20-1
d_gene: .
abundance: many
j_gene: TRBJ1-5
CDR3nt: TGCAGTGCTAGGACATATAGCAATCAGCCCCAGCATTTT
CDR3aa: CSARTYSNQPQHF

v_gene: TRBV7-6
d_gene: .
abundance: many
j_gene: TRBJ1-5
CDR3nt: TGTGCCAGCAGCCAATTCCGCCGGGACAGCAATCAGCCCCAGCATTTT
CDR3aa: CASSQFRRDSNQPQHF